This T cell receptor (beta chain) is drawn from a study of vaccination and CD4 T cells after COVID-19. Across the study: As a positive control, some control cultures were given a CEFX pool, while others were given an HIV-1 Nef pool or no peptide.

An Oncomine TCR Beta short-read assay was used to sequence the DNA from cultured CD4+ T cells. TCRdb itself ran the PCR reads through MiXCR, one entry per CDR3 protein. The sample includes several thousand distinct CDR3 sequences, around 50% of them seen just once. Treatment noted: approximately 9-day PBMC culture with coronavirus spike peptide pools or control peptides (ViraFEST assay). Per germline, CDR1 KGHDR and CDR2 SFDVKD. The CDR3 totals 16 residues. This clonotype was counted once. Antigen unknown. Compared with germline, one end of the junction differs, possibly owing to a read error. This chain joins TRBV24-1 and TRBJ1-2, with TRBD1 identical over 7 bases. The sample comprised CD4+ T cells from blood, cultured in vitro. The TCR originated in a human donor who had recovered from COVID-19. The CDR3 loop reads CATSDPRQGVGYGCTF. As DNA, the CDR3 is TGTGCCACCAGTGACCCTCGACAGGGAGTAGGGTATGGCTGCACCTTC.